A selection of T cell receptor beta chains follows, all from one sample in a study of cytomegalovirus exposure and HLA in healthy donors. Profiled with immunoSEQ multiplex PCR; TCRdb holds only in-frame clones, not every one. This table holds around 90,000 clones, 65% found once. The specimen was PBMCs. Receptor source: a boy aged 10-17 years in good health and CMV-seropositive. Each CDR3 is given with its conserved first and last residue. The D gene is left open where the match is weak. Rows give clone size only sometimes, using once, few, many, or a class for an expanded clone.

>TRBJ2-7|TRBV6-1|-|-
CASSENLVFGGFEQYF
TGTGCCAGCAGTGAAAATTTGGTATTCGGGGGTTTCGAGCAGTACTTC
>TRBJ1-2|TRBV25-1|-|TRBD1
CASRNRGDYGYTF
TGTGCCAGCAGGAACAGGGGAGACTATGGCTACACCTTC
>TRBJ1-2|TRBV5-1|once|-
CASSAGQLLDYGYTF
TGCGCCAGCAGCGCCGGACAATTACTCGACTATGGCTACACCTTC
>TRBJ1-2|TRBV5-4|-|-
CASSLEGGYGYTF
TGTGCCAGCAGCTTGGAAGGGGGCTATGGCTACACCTTC
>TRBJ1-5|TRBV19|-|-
CASSTKARVGQPQHF
TGTGCCAGTAGTACTAAGGCGAGGGTCGGGCAGCCCCAGCATTTT
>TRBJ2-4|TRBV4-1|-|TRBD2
CASSQGLAGGWNIQYF
TGCGCCAGCAGCCAAGGACTAGCGGGGGGTTGGAACATTCAGTACTTC
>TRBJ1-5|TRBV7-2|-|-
CASRREINQPQHF
TGTGCCTCGAGACGGGAGATCAATCAGCCCCAGCATTTT
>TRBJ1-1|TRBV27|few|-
CASSLLGGTAGAFF
TGTGCCAGCAGTTTATTAGGGGGAACTGCTGGGGCTTTCTTT
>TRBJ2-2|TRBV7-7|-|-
CASSPFISGELFF
TGTGCCAGCAGCCCTTTTATATCCGGGGAGCTGTTTTTT
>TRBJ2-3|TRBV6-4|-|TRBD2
CASSVGTSADTQYF
TGTGCCAGCAGCGTGGGGACTAGTGCGGATACGCAGTATTTT
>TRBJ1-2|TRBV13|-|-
CASSLGQGINYGYTF
TGTGCCAGCAGCCTTGGGCAGGGGATAAACTATGGCTACACCTTC
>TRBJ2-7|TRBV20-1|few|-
CSAGPSYEQYF
TGCAGTGCGGGGCCATCCTACGAGCAGTACTTC
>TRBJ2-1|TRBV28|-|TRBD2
CASSLPGTSGGPYNEQFF
TGTGCCAGCAGTTTACCCGGGACTAGCGGGGGACCCTACAATGAGCAGTTCTTC
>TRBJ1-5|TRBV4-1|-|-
CASSQARGGQPQHF
TGCGCCAGCAGCCAAGCAAGGGGAGGGCAGCCCCAGCATTTT